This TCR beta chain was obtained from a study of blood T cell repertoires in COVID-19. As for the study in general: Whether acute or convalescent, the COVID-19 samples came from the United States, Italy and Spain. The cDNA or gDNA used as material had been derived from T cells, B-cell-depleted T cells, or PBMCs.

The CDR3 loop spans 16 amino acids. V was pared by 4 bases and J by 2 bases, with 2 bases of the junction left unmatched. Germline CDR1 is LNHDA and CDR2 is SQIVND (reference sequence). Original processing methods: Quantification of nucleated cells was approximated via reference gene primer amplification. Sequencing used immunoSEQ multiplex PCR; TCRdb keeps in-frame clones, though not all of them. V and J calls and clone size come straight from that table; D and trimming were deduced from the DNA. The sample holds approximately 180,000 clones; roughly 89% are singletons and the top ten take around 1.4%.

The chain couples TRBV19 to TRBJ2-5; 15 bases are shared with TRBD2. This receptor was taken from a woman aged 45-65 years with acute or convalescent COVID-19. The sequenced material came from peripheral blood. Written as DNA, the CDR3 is TGTGCCAGTAGTAGGGGACTAGCGGGGGGACAAGAGACCCAGTACTTC. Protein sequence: CASSRGLAGGQETQYF. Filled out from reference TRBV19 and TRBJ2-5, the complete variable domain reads DGGITQSPKYLFRKEGQNVTLSCEQNLNHDAMYWYRQDPGQGLRLIYYSQIVNDFQKGDIAEGYSVSREKKESFPLTVTSAQKNPTAFYLCASSRGLAGGQETQYFGPGTRLLVL.